The T cell receptor beta chain under discussion was sequenced for a study of blood T cells in healthy people across ages. Next came a second PCR, run for roughly 7 to 12 cycles, which used a sample-barcoded 5' primer along with a J-beta primer mix. TCRdb passed the 5' RACE reads through MiXCR, listing each CDR3 protein once. The repertoire holds 1.5 million to 2 million distinct CDR3 sequences, with around half as singletons. Germline V gene data show CDR1 as DFQATT and CDR2 as SNEGSKA (reference sequence). This CDR3 has 17 amino acids. The V segment lost 0 bases and the J segment 7 bases; nucleotides outside the gene matches: 15. Donors were healthy Caucasian individuals from Russia aged roughly 6 to 90. This clonotype was seen a few times. The antigen remains undetermined. The study's findings and limits: Changes in expanded clonotypes were possibly confounded, as the CMV status of donors was unknown.

The clonotype originates from a woman in her 40s in good health. The genes are TRBV20-1 and TRBJ1-5, with TRBD1 matching over 7 bases. Sequencing was done on a sample of blood. CDR3 sequence reads: CSARDQGVEITGQPQHF. The CDR3 DNA is TGCAGTGCTAGAGATCAGGGGGTCGAGATCACAGGACAGCCCCAGCATTTT.